This T cell receptor beta chain was sequenced for a study of regulatory T cells in long-lasting Graves disease. Across the study: Patients with new Graves' disease had used antithyroid drugs below 3 months.

This clonotype was seen at least ten times. Its antigen is not known. Time point: newly diagnosed GD, antithyroid drugs for less than 3 months. The TCR library was made from RNA extracted from PBMCs. Findings and caveats of the study: Patients with persistent disease shared over 2,500 public clonotypes, outpacing the roughly 1,000 shared by new patients.

Arm-PCR of CDR3 regions and iRepertoire HTBI primers were used to build TCR beta libraries. TCRdb re-analysed the multiplex PCR reads in MiXCR, keeping a single row per CDR3 protein. Of around 320,000 distinct CDR3 sequences in the sample, roughly a sixth are singletons; the top ten hold approximately 30%. The sample was also linked to a second study, of T cells in Graves' hyperthyroidism and ophthalmopathy. That source adds: Most expanded thyroid clonotypes above 0.001 also appeared in blood.

Sample: peripheral blood mononuclear cells (PBMCs), taken at new diagnosis, from a patient treated with antithyroid drugs. This TCR was sampled from a man aged 35-49 years with Graves disease.

CDR3 nucleotide sequence: TGTGCCAGCAGCACTGGGACGGCACAAGAGACCCAGTACTTC. Amino acid sequence: CASSTGTAQETQYF. This chain links TRBV7-2 with TRBJ2-5; the D call may be TRBD1 or TRBD2 (5 bases each). The CDR3 sequence is 14 residues long. The germline CDR1 and CDR2 sequences are SGHTA and FQGNSA. Trimming took 5 bases from V and 2 from J, leaving 12 bases between them.